This T cell receptor beta chain appears in the sequencing data of a study of T cell repertoires in cytomegalovirus infection. Background on the study: Evidence of both CMV infection and a matching HLA type came from public TCR beta signatures.

TCRdb used MiXCR to reprocess the reads, holding one entry per CDR3 protein. Among approximately 270,000 distinct CDR3 sequences listed, 20% to 25% were seen once. Notes on this clonotype: What it binds is not known.

Whole-study results and caveats: Within the response measured ex vivo, HLA-C-restricted CMV-specific TCR beta clonotypes were dominant.

The material was cultured PBMCs, obtained from culture after CMV antigen stimulation. This clonotype was obtained from a human donor in good health (CMV status not recorded). Some clones in this sample may be carry-over from other donors' samples.

In nucleotides, the CDR3 is TGTGCCAGCAGCATCAAGCAGTGCGAGCAGTACTTC. Translation gives CASSIKQCEQYF. The chain has TRBV7-3 and TRBJ2-7, with D hard to call. Trimming shortened V by 5 bases and J by 6 bases, and 11 bases separated the two germline ends. Per the germline V gene, CDR1 is SGHTA and CDR2 is FQGTGA. The CDR3 runs 12 residues.